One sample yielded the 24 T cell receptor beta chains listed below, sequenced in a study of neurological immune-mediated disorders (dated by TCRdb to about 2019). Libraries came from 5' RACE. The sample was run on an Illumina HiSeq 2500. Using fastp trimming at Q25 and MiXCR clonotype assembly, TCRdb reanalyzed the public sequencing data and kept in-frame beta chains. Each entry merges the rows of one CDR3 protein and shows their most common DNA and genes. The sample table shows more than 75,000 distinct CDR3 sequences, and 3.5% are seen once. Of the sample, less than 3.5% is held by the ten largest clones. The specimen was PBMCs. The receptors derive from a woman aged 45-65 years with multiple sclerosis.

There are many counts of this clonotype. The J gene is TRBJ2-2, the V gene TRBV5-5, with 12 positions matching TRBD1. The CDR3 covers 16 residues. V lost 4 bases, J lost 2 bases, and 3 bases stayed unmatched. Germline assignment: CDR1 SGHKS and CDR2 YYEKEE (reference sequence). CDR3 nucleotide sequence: TGTGCCAGCAGCGGGACAGGGGGCCCAAACACCGGGGAGCTGTTTTTT. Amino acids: CASSGTGGPNTGELFF.

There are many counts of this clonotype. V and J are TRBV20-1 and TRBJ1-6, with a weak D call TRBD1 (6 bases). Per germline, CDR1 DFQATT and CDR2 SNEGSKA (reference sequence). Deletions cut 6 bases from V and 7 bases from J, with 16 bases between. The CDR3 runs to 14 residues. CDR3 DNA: TGCAGTGCGAGGTTGAGGGGGACGAATTCACCCCTCCACTTT. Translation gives CSARLRGTNSPLHF.

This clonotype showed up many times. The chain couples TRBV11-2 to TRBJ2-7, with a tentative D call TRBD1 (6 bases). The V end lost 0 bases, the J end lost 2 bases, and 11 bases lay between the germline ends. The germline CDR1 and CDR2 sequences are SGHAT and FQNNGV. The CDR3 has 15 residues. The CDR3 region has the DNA TGTGCCAGCAGCTTAGATCGCGGACAGCCCTACGAGCAGTACTTC. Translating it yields CASSLDRGQPYEQYF.

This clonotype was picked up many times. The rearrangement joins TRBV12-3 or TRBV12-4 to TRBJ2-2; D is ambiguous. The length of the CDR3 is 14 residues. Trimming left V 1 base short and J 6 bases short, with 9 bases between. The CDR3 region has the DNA TGTGCCAGCAGTTTAGGGGGTGTGGCCGGGGAGCTGTTTTTT. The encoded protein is CASSLGGVAGELFF.

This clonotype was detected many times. The CDR3: CASSPEGGYGYTF. CDR3 coding DNA: TGTGCCAGCAGCCCTGAGGGCGGCTATGGCTACACCTTC. This chain joins TRBV7-6 and TRBJ1-2; D is undetermined. The CDR3 loop spans 13 amino acids. Trimming took off 5 bases at V and 4 bases at J, with 11 bases between the two ends. Germline V gene lookup returns CDR1 SGHVS and CDR2 FNYEAQ.

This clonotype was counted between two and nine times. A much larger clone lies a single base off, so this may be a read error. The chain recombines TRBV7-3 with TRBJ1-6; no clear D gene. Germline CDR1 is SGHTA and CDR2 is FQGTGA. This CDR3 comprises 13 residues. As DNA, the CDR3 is TGTGCCAGCAGCTTAATCGAAGGTTCACCCCTCAACTTT. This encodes CASSLIEGSPLNF.

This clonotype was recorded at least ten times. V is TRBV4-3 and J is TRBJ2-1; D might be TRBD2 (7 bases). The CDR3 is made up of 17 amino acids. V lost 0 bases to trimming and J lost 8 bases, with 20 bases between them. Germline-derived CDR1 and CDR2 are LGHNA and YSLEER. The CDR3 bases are TGCGCCAGCAGCCAAGACCCCGGGGGGCAGGGGAAGGATGAGCAGTTCTTC. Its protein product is CASSQDPGGQGKDEQFF.

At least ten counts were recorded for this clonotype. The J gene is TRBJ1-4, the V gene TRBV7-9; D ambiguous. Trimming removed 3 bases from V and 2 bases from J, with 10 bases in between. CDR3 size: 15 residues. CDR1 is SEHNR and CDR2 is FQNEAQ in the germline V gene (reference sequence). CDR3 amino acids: CASSFSGVTNEKLFF. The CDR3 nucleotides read TGTGCCAGCAGCTTTAGTGGAGTCACTAATGAAAAACTGTTTTTT.

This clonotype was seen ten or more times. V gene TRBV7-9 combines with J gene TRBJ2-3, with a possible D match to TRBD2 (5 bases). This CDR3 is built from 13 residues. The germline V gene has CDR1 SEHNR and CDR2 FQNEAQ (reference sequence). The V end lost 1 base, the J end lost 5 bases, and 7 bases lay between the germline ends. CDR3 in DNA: TGTGCCAGCAGCTTAGATGCGGGAGATACGCAGTATTTT. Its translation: CASSLDAGDTQYF.

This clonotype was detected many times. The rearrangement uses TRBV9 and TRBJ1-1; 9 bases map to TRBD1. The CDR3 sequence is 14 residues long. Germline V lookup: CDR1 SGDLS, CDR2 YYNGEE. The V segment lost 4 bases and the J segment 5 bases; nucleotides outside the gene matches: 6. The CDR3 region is CASSLTTGGTEAFF. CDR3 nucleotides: TGTGCCAGCAGCCTAACGACAGGGGGGACTGAAGCTTTCTTT.

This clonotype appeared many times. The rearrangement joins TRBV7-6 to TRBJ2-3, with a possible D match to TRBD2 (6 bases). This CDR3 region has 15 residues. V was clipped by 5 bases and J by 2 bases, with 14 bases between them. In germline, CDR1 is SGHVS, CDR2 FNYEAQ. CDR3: CASSRRTGATDTQYF. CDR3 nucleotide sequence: TGTGCCAGCAGCCGCAGGACGGGAGCCACAGATACGCAGTATTTT.

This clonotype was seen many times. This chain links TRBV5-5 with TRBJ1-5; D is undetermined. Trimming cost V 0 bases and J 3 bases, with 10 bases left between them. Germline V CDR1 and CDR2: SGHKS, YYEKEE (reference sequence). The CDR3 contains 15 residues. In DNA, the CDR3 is TGTGCCAGCAGCTTGGATGGTCAGCCCAATCAGCCCCAGCATTTT. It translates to CASSLDGQPNQPQHF.

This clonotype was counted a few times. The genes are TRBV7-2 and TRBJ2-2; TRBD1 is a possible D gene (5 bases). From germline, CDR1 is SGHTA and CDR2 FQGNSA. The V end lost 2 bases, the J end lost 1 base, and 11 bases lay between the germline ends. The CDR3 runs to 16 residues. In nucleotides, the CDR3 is TGTGCCAGCAGCTTATCGCGACAGATGAACACCGGGGAGCTGTTTTTT. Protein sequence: CASSLSRQMNTGELFF.

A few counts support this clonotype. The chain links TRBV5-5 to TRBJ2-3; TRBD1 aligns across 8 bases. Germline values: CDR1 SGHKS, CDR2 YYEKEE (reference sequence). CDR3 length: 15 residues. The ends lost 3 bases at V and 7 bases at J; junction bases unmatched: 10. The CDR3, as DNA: TGTGCCAGCAGCTCGACAGGGGCAGACTTGAATACGCAGTATTTT. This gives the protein CASSSTGADLNTQYF.

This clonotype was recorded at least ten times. CDR3 protein: CAISESLAGGHEQFF. The CDR3 DNA is TGTGCCATCAGTGAAAGCCTAGCGGGGGGGCATGAGCAGTTCTTC. The chain combines TRBV10-3 with TRBJ2-1; 12 positions agree with TRBD2. This CDR3 has 15 amino acids. The germline V gene has CDR1 ENHRY and CDR2 SYGVKD. The J segment lost 8 bases and the V segment lost 3 bases, leaving 5 bases of the junction unmatched.

The CDR3 here is CASSSKGLAGSQFF. Here the CDR3 DNA reads TGTGCCAGCAGCTCGAAAGGACTAGCGGGGAGTCAGTTCTTC. The chain is built from TRBV7-9 and TRBJ2-1; 12 bases fit TRBD2. The CDR3 sequence is 14 residues long. CDR1 is SEHNR, CDR2 FQNEAQ, per germline (reference sequence). With 4 bases clipped from V and 13 bases from J, the junction kept 8 bases outside the gene matches.

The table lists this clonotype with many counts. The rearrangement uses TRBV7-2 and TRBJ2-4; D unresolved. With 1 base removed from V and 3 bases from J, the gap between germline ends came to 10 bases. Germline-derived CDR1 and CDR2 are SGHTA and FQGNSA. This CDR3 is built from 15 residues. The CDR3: CASSLGADGKNIQYF. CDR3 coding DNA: TGTGCCAGCAGCTTAGGGGCAGATGGCAAAAACATTCAGTACTTC.

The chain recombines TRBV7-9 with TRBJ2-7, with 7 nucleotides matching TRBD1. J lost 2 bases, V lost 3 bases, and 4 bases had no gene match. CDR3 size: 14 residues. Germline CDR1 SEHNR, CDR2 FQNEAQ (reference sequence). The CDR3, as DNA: TGTGCCAGCAGCTTGGCCGACAGGGCCTACGAGCAGTACTTC. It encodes CASSLADRAYEQYF.

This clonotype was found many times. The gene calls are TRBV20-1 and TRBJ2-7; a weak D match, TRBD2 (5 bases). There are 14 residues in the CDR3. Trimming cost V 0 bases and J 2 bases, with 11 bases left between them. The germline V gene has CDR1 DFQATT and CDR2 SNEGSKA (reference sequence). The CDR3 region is CSARDSGSAYEQYF. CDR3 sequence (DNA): TGCAGTGCTAGAGATTCGGGGTCAGCCTACGAGCAGTACTTC.

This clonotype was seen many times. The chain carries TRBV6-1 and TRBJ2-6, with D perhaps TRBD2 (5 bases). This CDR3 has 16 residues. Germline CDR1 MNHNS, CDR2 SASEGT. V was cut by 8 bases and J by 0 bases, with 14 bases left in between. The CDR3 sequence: CASEIGLTSGANVLTF. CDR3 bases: TGTGCCAGCGAAATCGGACTGACCTCTGGGGCCAACGTCCTGACTTTC.

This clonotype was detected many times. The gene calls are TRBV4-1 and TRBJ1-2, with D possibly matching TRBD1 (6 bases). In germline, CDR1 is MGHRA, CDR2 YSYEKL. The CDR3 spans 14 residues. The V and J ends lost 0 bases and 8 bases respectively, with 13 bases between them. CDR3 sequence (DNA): TGCGCCAGCAGCCAAGAGGGACATCAGAAAGGCTACACCTTC. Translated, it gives CASSQEGHQKGYTF.

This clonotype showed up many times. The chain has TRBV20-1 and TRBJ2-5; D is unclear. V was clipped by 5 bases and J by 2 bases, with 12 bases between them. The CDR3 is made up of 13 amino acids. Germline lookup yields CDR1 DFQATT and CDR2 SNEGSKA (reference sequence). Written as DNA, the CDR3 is TGCAGTGCTGACCTCGGGCGGCAAGAGACCCAGTACTTC. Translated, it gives CSADLGRQETQYF.

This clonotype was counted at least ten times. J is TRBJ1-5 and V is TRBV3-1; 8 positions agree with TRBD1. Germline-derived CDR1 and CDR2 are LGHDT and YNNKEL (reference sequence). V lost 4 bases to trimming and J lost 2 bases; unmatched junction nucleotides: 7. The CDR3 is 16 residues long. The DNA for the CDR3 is TGTGCCAGCAGCCCCACAGGGGGGGTTGGCAATCAGCCCCAGCATTTT. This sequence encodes CASSPTGGVGNQPQHF.

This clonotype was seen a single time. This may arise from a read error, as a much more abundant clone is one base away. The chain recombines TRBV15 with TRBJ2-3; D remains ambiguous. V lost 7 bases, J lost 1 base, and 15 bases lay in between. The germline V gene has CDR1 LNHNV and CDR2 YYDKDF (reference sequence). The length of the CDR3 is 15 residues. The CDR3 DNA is TGTGCCACCATCCCGGGCAGGTCGGGCACAGATACGCAGTATTTT. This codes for CATIPGRSGTDTQYF.